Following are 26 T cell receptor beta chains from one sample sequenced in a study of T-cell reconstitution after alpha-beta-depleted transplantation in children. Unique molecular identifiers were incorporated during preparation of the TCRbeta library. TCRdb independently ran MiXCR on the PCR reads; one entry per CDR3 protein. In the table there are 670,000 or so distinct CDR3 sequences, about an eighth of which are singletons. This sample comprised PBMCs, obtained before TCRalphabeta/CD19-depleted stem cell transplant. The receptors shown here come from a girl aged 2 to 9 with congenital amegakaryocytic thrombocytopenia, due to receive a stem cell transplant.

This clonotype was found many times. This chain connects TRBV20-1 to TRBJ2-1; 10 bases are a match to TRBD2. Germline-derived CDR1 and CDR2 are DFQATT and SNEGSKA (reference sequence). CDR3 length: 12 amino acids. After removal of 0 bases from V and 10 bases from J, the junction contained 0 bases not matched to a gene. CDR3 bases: TGCAGTGCTAGAGAGGGACTAGCGGAGCAGTTCTTC. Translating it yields CSAREGLAEQFF.

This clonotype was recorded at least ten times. The CDR3 here is CASSPPVGTDTQYF. The CDR3, as DNA: TGTGCCAGCAGCCCACCGGTTGGAACAGATACGCAGTATTTT. The chain links TRBV9 to TRBJ2-3; D not certain. Trimming stripped 4 bases from V and 3 bases from J, with 12 bases between. Germline lookup yields CDR1 SGDLS and CDR2 YYNGEE. There are 14 residues in the CDR3. Drawing the rest from reference TRBV9 and TRBJ2-3, the complete variable domain is DSGVTQTPKHLITATGQRVTLRCSPRSGDLSVYWYQQSLDQGLQFLIQYYNGEERAKGNILERFSAQQFPDLHSELNLSSLELGDSALYFCASSPPVGTDTQYFGPGTRLTVL.

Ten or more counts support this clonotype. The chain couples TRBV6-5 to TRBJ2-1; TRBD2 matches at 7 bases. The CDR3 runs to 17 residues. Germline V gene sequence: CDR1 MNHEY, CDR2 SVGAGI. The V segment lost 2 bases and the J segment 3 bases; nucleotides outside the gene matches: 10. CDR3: CASSYIAGAKGYNEQFF. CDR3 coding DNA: TGTGCCAGCAGTTACATAGCGGGCGCGAAAGGCTACAATGAGCAGTTCTTC.

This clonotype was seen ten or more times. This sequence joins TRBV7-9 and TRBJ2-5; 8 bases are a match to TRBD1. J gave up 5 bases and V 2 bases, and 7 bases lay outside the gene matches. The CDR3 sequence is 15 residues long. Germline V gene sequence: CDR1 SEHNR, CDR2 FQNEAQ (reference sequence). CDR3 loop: CASSLFQGAIETQYF. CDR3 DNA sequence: TGTGCCAGCAGCTTATTCCAGGGGGCGATTGAGACCCAGTACTTC.

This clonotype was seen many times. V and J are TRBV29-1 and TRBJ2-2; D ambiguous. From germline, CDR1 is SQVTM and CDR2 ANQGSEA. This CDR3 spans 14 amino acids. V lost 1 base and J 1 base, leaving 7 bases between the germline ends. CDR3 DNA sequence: TGCAGCGTTGAAGGCAGGTGGAACACCGGGGAGCTGTTTTTT. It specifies CSVEGRWNTGELFF.

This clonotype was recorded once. CDR3 in amino acids: CASSLAAGATKGPYEQYF. The CDR3 DNA sequence: TGCGCCAGCAGCTTGGCTGCGGGCGCTACCAAGGGACCCTACGAGCAGTACTTC. This sequence joins TRBV5-1 and TRBJ2-7; D possibly uses TRBD1 or TRBD2 (5 bases each). The CDR3 runs 18 residues. V was trimmed by 0 bases and J by 2 bases, leaving 21 bases between them. Germline V gene data show CDR1 as SGHRS and CDR2 as YFSETQ.

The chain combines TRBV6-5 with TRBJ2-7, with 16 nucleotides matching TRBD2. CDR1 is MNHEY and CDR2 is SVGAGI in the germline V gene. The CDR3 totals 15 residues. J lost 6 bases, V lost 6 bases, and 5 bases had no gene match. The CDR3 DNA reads TGTGCCAGCAGCTACGGGACTAGCGGGAGGGGCGAGCAGTACTTC. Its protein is CASSYGTSGRGEQYF.

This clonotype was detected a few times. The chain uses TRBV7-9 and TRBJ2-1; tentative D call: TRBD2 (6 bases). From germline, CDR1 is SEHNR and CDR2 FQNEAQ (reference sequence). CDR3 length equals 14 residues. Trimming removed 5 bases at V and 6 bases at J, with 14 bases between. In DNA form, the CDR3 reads TGTGCCAGCAGCCCCCGGCTAGCGACCAATGAGCAGTTCTTC. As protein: CASSPRLATNEQFF.

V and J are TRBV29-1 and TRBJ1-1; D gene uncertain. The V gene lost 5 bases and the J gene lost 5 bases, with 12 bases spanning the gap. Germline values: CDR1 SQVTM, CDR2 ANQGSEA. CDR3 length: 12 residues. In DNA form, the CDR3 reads TGCAGCGTTATATCCTCGGGGACTGAAGCTTTCTTT. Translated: CSVISSGTEAFF. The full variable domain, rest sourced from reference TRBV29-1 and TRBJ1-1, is SAVISQKPSRDICQRGTSLTIQCQVDSQVTMMFWYRQQPGQSLTLIATANQGSEATYESGFVIDKFPISRPNLTFSTLTVSNMSPEDSSIYLCSVISSGTEAFFGQGTRLTVV.

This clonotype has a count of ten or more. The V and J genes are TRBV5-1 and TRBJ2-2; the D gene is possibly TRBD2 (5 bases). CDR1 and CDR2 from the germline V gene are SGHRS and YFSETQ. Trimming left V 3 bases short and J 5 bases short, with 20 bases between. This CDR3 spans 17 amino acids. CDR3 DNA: TGCGCCAGCAGCTCGGCCGGAGGAGGAGAAGGAACCGGGGAGCTGTTTTTT. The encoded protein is CASSSAGGGEGTGELFF.

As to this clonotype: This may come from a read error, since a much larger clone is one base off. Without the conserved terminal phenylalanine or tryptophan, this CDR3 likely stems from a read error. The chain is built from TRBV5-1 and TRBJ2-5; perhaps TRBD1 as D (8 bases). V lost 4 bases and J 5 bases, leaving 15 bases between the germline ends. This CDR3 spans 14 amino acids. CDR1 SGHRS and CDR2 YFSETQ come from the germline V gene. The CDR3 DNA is TGCGCCAGCAGCCGGGACAGGCGGGGGGAGACCCAGTACCTC. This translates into CASSRDRRGETQYL.

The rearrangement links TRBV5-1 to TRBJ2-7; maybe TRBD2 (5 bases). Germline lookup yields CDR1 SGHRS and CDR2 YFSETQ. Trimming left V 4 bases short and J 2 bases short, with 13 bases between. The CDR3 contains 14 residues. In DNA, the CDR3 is TGCGCCAGCAGCACCTCAGCGGATACCTACGAGCAGTACTTC. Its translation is CASSTSADTYEQYF.

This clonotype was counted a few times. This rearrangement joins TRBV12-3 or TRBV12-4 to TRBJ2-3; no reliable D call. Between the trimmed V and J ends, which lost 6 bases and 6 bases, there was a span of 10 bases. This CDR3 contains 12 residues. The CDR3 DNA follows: TGTGCCAGCAGCTACGAGCCCGATACGCAGTATTTT. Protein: CASSYEPDTQYF.

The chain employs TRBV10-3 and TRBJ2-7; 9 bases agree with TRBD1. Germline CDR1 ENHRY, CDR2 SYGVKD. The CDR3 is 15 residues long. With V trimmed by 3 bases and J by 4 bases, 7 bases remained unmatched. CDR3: CAISDFGDREYEQYF. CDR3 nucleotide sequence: TGTGCCATCAGTGACTTCGGGGACAGGGAATACGAGCAGTACTTC.

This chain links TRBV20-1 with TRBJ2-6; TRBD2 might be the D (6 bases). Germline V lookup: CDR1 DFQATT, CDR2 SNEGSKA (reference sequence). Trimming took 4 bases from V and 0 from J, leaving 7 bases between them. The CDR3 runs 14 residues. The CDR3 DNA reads TGCAGTGCTACTAGCGTCTCTGGGGCCAACGTCCTGACTTTC. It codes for CSATSVSGANVLTF.

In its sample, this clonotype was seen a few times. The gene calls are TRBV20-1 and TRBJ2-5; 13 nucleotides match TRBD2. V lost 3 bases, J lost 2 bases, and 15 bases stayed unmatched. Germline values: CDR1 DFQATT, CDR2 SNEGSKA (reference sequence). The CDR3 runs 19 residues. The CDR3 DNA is TGCAGTGCTAGGGATCCACTAGCGGGAGGGCCTGTGGGGCAAGAGACCCAGTACTTC. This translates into CSARDPLAGGPVGQETQYF.

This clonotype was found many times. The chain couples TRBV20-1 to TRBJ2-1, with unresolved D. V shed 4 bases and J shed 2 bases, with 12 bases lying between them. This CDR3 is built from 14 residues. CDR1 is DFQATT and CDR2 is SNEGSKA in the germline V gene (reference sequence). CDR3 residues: CSAIGRTTYNEQFF. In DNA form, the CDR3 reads TGCAGTGCTATAGGGCGGACCACCTACAATGAGCAGTTCTTC.

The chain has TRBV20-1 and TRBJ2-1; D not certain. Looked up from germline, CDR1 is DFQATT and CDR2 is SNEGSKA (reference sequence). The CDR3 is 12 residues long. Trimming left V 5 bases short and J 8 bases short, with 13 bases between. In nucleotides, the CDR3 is TGCAGTGCTTCCCCACTGGAAGATGAGCAGTTCTTC. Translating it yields CSASPLEDEQFF.

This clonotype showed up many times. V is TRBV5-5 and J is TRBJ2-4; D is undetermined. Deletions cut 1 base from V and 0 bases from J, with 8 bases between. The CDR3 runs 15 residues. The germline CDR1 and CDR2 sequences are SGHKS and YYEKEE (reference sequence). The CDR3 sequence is CASSLWTVAKNIQYF. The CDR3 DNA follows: TGTGCCAGCAGCTTGTGGACGGTAGCCAAAAACATTCAGTACTTC.

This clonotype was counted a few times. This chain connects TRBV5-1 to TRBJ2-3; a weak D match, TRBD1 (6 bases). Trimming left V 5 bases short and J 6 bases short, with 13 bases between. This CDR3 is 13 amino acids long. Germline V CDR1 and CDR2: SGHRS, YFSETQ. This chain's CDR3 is CASRGQPPDTQYF. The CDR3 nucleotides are TGCGCCAGCAGAGGACAGCCCCCCGATACGCAGTATTTT.

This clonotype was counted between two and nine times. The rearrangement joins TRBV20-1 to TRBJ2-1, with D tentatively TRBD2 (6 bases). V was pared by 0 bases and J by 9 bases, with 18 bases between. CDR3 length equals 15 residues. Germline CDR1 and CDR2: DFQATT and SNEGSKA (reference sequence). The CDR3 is CSARDPWRDGGEQFF. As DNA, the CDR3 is TGCAGTGCTAGAGATCCCTGGCGGGATGGGGGTGAGCAGTTCTTC.

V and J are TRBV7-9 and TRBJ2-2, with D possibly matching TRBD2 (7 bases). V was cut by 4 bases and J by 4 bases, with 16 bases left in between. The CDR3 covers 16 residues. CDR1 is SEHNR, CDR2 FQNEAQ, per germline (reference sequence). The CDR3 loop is CASSSGGGLLTGELFF. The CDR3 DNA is TGTGCCAGCAGCTCCGGAGGGGGACTACTCACCGGGGAGCTGTTTTTT.

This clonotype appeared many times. This CDR3 reads CSAVTADTQYF. CDR3 bases: TGCAGTGCTGTCACGGCAGATACGCAGTATTTT. This chain connects TRBV20-1 to TRBJ2-3; D gene uncertain. Trimming stripped 5 bases from V and 4 bases from J, with 7 bases between. Germline-derived CDR1 and CDR2 are DFQATT and SNEGSKA (reference sequence). The CDR3 spans 11 residues.

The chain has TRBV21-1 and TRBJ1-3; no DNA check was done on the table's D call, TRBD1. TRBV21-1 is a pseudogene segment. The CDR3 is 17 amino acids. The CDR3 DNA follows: TGTGCCAGCAGCAAAGGGGACAGGGGGCGGATTGGAAACACCATATATTTT. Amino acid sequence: CASSKGDRGRIGNTIYF.

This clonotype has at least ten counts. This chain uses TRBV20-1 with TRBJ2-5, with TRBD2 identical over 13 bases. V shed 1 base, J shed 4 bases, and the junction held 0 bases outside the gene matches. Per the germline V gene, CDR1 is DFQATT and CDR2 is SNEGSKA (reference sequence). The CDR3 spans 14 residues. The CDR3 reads CSARGTSGRETQYF. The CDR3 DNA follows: TGCAGTGCTAGAGGGACTAGCGGGAGAGAGACCCAGTACTTC.

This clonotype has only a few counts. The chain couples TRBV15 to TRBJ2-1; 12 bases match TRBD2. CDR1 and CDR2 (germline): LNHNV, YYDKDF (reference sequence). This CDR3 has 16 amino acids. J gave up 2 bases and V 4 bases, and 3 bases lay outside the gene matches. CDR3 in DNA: TGTGCCACCAGCATGGGGACTAGCGGGCCCTACAATGAGCAGTTCTTC. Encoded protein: CATSMGTSGPYNEQFF.